This TCR beta chain was retrieved from a study of shared clonotypes between healthy human individuals. Germline loops: CDR1 KGHSH, CDR2 LQKENI. The CDR3 has 12 residues. V lost 4 bases and J lost 11, with 14 bases in between. Every immunoSEQ plate was one replicate of a subset's evenly spread DNA. Libraries were prepared by immunoSEQ multiplex PCR; TCRdb keeps only in-frame clonotypes and omits some of them. The sample lists 400,000 to 600,000 clones; more than 95% were seen once. The clonotype was recovered from a woman under 40 in good health. Sequencing input: naive CD4+ T cells sorted from blood. Specified subset: CD45RA+ positively selected. The genes are TRBV18 and TRBJ2-5, with D perhaps matching TRBD1 (5 bases). The CDR3 loop reads CASSHKLTEQYF. The CDR3 bases are TGTGCCAGCTCACATAAATTGACAGAGCAGTACTTC.